Listed here is a single TCR beta chain. The antigen is undetermined. Assay used: immunoSEQ multiplex PCR; TCRdb lists only in-frame clones, some missing. The sample totals roughly 9,900 clones; its top ten clones hold just over 0.9%. This sample stems from a study of synovial regulatory T cells in juvenile arthritis. Whole-study results and caveats: Compared with other blood Treg cells, inflammation-associated Treg cells had reduced TCR diversity.

Donors were around 10 juvenile idiopathic arthritis patients with active disease. Median disease duration was about 7 years, range 0.2-19.1. CDR1 and CDR2 (germline): MNHNY, SVGAGI (reference sequence). CDR3 length: 13 residues. No DNA is listed. Sequencing used Treg cells from blood. Subset: remaining (HLA-DR-negative) circulating blood Treg cells. The chain is built from TRBV6-6 and TRBJ1-6. The origin of this receptor is a donor under 30 with juvenile idiopathic arthritis. The CDR3 is CASSARGASPLHF.